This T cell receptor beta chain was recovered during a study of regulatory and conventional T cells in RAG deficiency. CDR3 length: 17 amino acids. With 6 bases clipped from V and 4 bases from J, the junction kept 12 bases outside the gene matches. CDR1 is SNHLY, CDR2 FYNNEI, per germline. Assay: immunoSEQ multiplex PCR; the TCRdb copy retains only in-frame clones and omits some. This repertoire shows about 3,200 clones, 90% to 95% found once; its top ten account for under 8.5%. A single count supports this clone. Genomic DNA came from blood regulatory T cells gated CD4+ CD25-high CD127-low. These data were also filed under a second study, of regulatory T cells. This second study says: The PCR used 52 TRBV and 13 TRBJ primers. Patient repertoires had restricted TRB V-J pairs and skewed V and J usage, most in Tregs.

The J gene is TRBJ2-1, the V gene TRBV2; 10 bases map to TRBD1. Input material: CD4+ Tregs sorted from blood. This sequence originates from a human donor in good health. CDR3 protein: CASRIRQGAFLYNEQFF. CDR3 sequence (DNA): TGTGCCAGCAGGATCCGACAGGGGGCTTTTTTGTACAATGAGCAGTTCTTC. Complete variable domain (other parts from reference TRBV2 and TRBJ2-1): EPEVTQTPSHQVTQMGQEVILRCVPISNHLYFYWYRQILGQKVEFLVSFYNNEISEKSEIFDDQFSVERPDGSNFTLKIRSTKLEDSAMYFCASRIRQGAFLYNEQFFGPGTRLTVL.